The rows below give T cell receptor beta chains drawn from one sample of a study of Ad26.COV2.S vaccination and SARS-CoV-2 variants. TCRdb keeps only in-frame clones here, not all; method: immunoSEQ multiplex PCR. Here the sample spans 440,000 or so clones, about 88% being singletons. The input for sequencing was peripheral blood, taken in a trial of Ad26.COV2.S vaccine versus placebo. The receptor set was obtained from a person aged 18 to 59 who received the Ad26.COV2.S COVID-19 vaccine or a placebo. CDR3s include the opening cysteine and the closing phenylalanine or tryptophan. D genes are given only for firm matches. The size entry is marked missing in some rows and otherwise reads once, few, many or a size class.

v_call: TRBV28; clone_size: .; d_call: .; j_call: TRBJ1-5; cdr3_aa: CASSLISTGWPLNSNQPQHF; cdr3_nt: TGTGCCAGCAGTTTAATCTCCACGGGGTGGCCCCTAAATAGCAATCAGCCCCAGCATTTT
v_call: TRBV6-5; clone_size: .; d_call: .; j_call: TRBJ2-2; cdr3_aa: CASSYRLRGAGELFF; cdr3_nt: TGTGCCAGCAGTTACCGGCTCAGGGGGGCCGGGGAGCTGTTTTTT
v_call: TRBV28; clone_size: once; d_call: TRBD1; j_call: TRBJ1-2; cdr3_aa: CASSLGGTGTLYGYTF; cdr3_nt: TGTGCCAGCAGTTTAGGTGGGACAGGGACACTCTATGGCTACACCTTC
v_call: TRBV27; clone_size: .; d_call: .; j_call: TRBJ1-4; cdr3_aa: CASSTTLSARNEKLFF; cdr3_nt: TGTGCCAGCAGTACTACCCTTTCGGCGCGGAATGAAAAACTGTTTTTT
v_call: TRBV2; clone_size: .; d_call: TRBD1; j_call: TRBJ1-1; cdr3_aa: CASKGTVEVAFF; cdr3_nt: TGTGCCAGCAAAGGGACAGTGGAAGTGGCTTTCTTT
v_call: TRBV5-5; clone_size: .; d_call: TRBD2; j_call: TRBJ2-7; cdr3_aa: CASSPTSGSKHEQYF; cdr3_nt: TGTGCCAGCAGCCCAACTAGCGGGAGTAAACACGAGCAGTACTTC
v_call: TRBV28; clone_size: few; d_call: .; j_call: TRBJ1-5; cdr3_aa: CASSFLLQGGDQPQHF; cdr3_nt: TGTGCCAGCAGTTTCCTCTTACAGGGTGGGGATCAGCCCCAGCATTTT
v_call: TRBV14; clone_size: .; d_call: .; j_call: TRBJ1-2; cdr3_aa: CASSQGTSDGYTF; cdr3_nt: TGTGCCAGCAGCCAGGGGACATCGGATGGCTACACCTTC
v_call: TRBV5-1; clone_size: .; d_call: .; j_call: TRBJ1-4; cdr3_aa: CASSLGQLFNEKLFF; cdr3_nt: TGCGCCAGCAGCCTAGGACAGCTATTTAATGAAAAACTGTTTTTT
v_call: TRBV11-2; clone_size: .; d_call: .; j_call: TRBJ2-7; cdr3_aa: CASSLGVSYEQYF; cdr3_nt: TGTGCCAGCAGCTTAGGAGTCTCCTACGAGCAGTACTTC
v_call: TRBV29-1; clone_size: .; d_call: TRBD1; j_call: TRBJ1-2; cdr3_aa: CSVLGQGADGYTF; cdr3_nt: TGCAGCGTTTTAGGACAGGGGGCCGATGGCTACACCTTC
v_call: TRBV2; clone_size: .; d_call: .; j_call: TRBJ1-5; cdr3_aa: CASSPFEGSNQPQHF; cdr3_nt: TGTGCCAGCAGTCCCTTTGAGGGAAGCAATCAGCCCCAGCATTTT
v_call: TRBV7-2; clone_size: .; d_call: .; j_call: TRBJ1-1; cdr3_aa: CASSLVEVVGGTEAFF; cdr3_nt: TGTGCCAGCAGCTTAGTGGAGGTTGTGGGGGGGACTGAAGCTTTCTTT
v_call: TRBV19; clone_size: .; d_call: .; j_call: TRBJ2-7; cdr3_aa: CASTRGTGSLYEQYF; cdr3_nt: TGTGCCAGTACCCGGGGGACGGGAAGCCTCTACGAGCAGTACTTC
v_call: TRBV11-3; clone_size: .; d_call: .; j_call: TRBJ2-1; cdr3_aa: CASATRSSYNEQFF; cdr3_nt: TGTGCCAGCGCCACTCGAAGCTCCTACAATGAGCAGTTCTTC
v_call: TRBV7-2; clone_size: once; d_call: .; j_call: TRBJ2-2; cdr3_aa: CASSLDQGNTGELFF; cdr3_nt: TGTGCCAGCAGCTTAGATCAGGGGAACACCGGGGAGCTGTTTTTT
v_call: TRBV15; clone_size: .; d_call: .; j_call: TRBJ2-1; cdr3_aa: CATTERRSSYNEQFF; cdr3_nt: TGTGCCACCACAGAAAGGAGGAGCTCCTACAATGAGCAGTTCTTC
v_call: TRBV3-1/TRBV3-2; clone_size: .; d_call: .; j_call: TRBJ2-2; cdr3_aa: CASSHLRGELFF; cdr3_nt: TGTGCCAGCAGCCATCTTAGGGGGGAGCTGTTTTTT
v_call: TRBV9; clone_size: .; d_call: .; j_call: TRBJ1-1; cdr3_aa: CASSPRGGVAFF; cdr3_nt: TGTGCCAGCAGCCCCCGTGGTGGGGTGGCTTTCTTT
v_call: TRBV19; clone_size: once; d_call: TRBD1; j_call: TRBJ1-4; cdr3_aa: CASNLGTGAEKLFF; cdr3_nt: TGTGCCAGTAACTTGGGGACAGGGGCGGAAAAACTGTTTTTT
v_call: TRBV7-6; clone_size: .; d_call: TRBD2; j_call: TRBJ2-5; cdr3_aa: CASSLAGGPLYF; cdr3_nt: TGTGCCAGCAGCTTAGCGGGAGGGCCCCTGTACTTC
v_call: TRBV5-6; clone_size: .; d_call: .; j_call: TRBJ2-3; cdr3_aa: CASSNLYPPDTQYF; cdr3_nt: TGTGCCAGCAGCAACCTTTACCCCCCAGATACGCAGTATTTT
v_call: TRBV5-5; clone_size: .; d_call: TRBD1; j_call: TRBJ2-3; cdr3_aa: CASSRTGYPDTQYF; cdr3_nt: TGTGCCAGCAGCCGGACAGGGTACCCAGATACGCAGTATTTT
v_call: TRBV7-9; clone_size: .; d_call: .; j_call: TRBJ1-5; cdr3_aa: CASRLKQGFGQPQHF; cdr3_nt: TGTGCCAGCAGATTAAAACAGGGTTTCGGTCAGCCCCAGCATTTT
v_call: TRBV12-3/TRBV12-4; clone_size: .; d_call: .; j_call: TRBJ1-6; cdr3_aa: CASSLASASPLHF; cdr3_nt: TGTGCCAGCAGTTTAGCAAGCGCTTCACCCCTCCACTTT
v_call: TRBV2; clone_size: .; d_call: .; j_call: TRBJ1-1; cdr3_aa: CASSNTGNGNPEAFF; cdr3_nt: TGTGCCAGCAGCAATACAGGGAACGGGAATCCTGAAGCTTTCTTT
v_call: TRBV10-3; clone_size: .; d_call: TRBD2; j_call: TRBJ2-3; cdr3_aa: CAIRGDGTSGNTDTQYF; cdr3_nt: TGTGCCATCAGAGGGGATGGGACTAGCGGGAACACAGATACGCAGTATTTT
v_call: TRBV30; clone_size: .; d_call: .; j_call: TRBJ1-5; cdr3_aa: CAWSVTAADQPQHF; cdr3_nt: TGTGCCTGGAGTGTAACAGCGGCCGATCAGCCCCAGCATTTT
v_call: TRBV6-5; clone_size: .; d_call: TRBD2; j_call: TRBJ2-1; cdr3_aa: CASTPGRGKNEQFF; cdr3_nt: TGTGCCAGCACCCCCGGGAGGGGTAAAAATGAGCAGTTCTTC
v_call: TRBV12-3/TRBV12-4; clone_size: .; d_call: .; j_call: TRBJ1-1; cdr3_aa: CASSFGANTEAFF; cdr3_nt: TGTGCCAGCAGTTTCGGGGCGAACACTGAAGCTTTCTTT
v_call: TRBV28; clone_size: .; d_call: .; j_call: TRBJ2-1; cdr3_aa: CASSDPLIREQFF; cdr3_nt: TGTGCCAGCAGCGACCCTTTGATAAGGGAGCAGTTCTTC